This TCR beta chain is from a study of regulatory T cells in long-lasting Graves disease. Study-wide context: Antithyroid drugs had been taken under 3 months by newly diagnosed Graves' patients. General study points: Newly diagnosed patients had higher TCR diversity than persistent Graves' patients did. Persistent disease preferred TRBV28, TRBJ1-2 and TRBJ2-5; new disease, TRBV20-1 and TRBJ2-1.

This clonotype was found many times. Its antigen is undetermined. Germline V gene sequence: CDR1 MDHEN, CDR2 SYDVKM. V was trimmed by 2 bases and J by 0 bases, leaving 8 bases between them. The CDR3 consists of 15 residues. Time point reported: newly diagnosed GD, antithyroid drugs for less than 3 months. Making the TCR library involved RNA that had been extracted from PBMCs. CDR3-region Arm-PCR and iRepertoire HTBI primers produced the TCR beta libraries. From the multiplex PCR reads, TCRdb called clonotypes with MiXCR, one entry per CDR3 protein. Of roughly 420,000 distinct CDR3 sequences listed, around 13% were seen once; the top ten hold approximately 15%. The sample also formed part of further work on T cells in Graves' hyperthyroidism and ophthalmopathy. In that study: Among the patients, aged 18 to 65, hyperthyroidism was newly diagnosed and had lasted under 2 months.

This specimen consisted of peripheral blood mononuclear cells (PBMCs), obtained at new diagnosis, from a patient treated with antithyroid drugs. The J gene is TRBJ1-5, the V gene TRBV28; no clear D. This clonotype was sampled from a woman aged 45-65 years with Graves disease. The CDR3 here is CASSLEQSSNQPQHF. The CDR3 coding sequence is TGTGCCAGCAGTTTAGAACAGTCTAGCAATCAGCCCCAGCATTTT.